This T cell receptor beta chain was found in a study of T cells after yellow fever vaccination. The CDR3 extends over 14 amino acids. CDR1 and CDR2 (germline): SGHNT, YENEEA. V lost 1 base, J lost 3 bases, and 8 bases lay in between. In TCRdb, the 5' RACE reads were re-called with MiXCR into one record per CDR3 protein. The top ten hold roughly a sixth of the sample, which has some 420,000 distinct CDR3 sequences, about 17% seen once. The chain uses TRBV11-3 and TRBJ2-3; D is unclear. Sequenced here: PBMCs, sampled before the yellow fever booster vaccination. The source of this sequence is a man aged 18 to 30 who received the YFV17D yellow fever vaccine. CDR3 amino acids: CASSLAIETDTQYF. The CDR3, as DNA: TGTGCCAGCAGCTTAGCAATTGAGACAGATACGCAGTATTTT.